Reported below is one T cell receptor (beta chain). The data are from a study of control samples from healthy donors and cancer patients. Generated by immunoSEQ multiplex PCR, the TCRdb table keeps only in-frame clones and is missing some. The sample includes about 70,000 clones, over 70% of them seen just once. The sequence derives from a man aged 45-65 years in good health. The sample taken for sequencing was blood.

The CDR3 nucleotides are TGTGCCAGCAGCAGGACCCTTCGGGAGACCCAGTACTTC. The encoded protein is CASSRTLRETQYF. V gene TRBV7-2 combines with J gene TRBJ2-5; D unresolved. The CDR3 spans 13 residues. The germline V and J ends were trimmed by 5 bases and 5 bases, with 12 bases remaining between them. From germline, CDR1 is SGHTA and CDR2 FQGNSA. The full variable domain, in which reference TRBV7-2 and TRBJ2-5 provide the parts outside the CDR3, is GAGVSQSPSNKVTEKGKDVELRCDPISGHTALYWYRQSLGQGLEFLIYFQGNSAPDKSGLPSDRFSAERTGGSVSTLTIQRTQQEDSAVYLCASSRTLRETQYFGPGTRLLVL.